The next 24 T cell receptor beta chains were all read from a single sample in a study of T cell responses to AZD1222 COVID-19 vaccine. Produced via immunoSEQ multiplex PCR; TCRdb's table is partial and in-frame only. The table has about 130,000 clones, about 91% seen once; the top ten hold about 2.1%. The sequences come from peripheral blood, collected on day 0 of AZD1222 vaccination. The receptors derive from an adult in good health.

In its sample, this clone was seen once. This chain joins TRBV28 and TRBJ1-2; D gene ambiguous. V gave up 5 bases and J gave up 4 bases, with 11 bases separating them. Germline CDR1 and CDR2: MDHEN and SYDVKM. The CDR3 spans 13 residues. The CDR3 bases are TGTGCCAGCAGTCGGCGGGTTCCCTATGGCTACACCTTC. Its translation: CASSRRVPYGYTF.

The chain has TRBV7-2 and TRBJ1-5; no clear D. Germline CDR1 reads SGHTA; CDR2 reads FQGNSA. Trimming pared 5 bases from V and 1 base from J, leaving 12 bases between. This CDR3 is built from 15 residues. The CDR3 spells CASSQRIGSNQPQHF. CDR3 DNA: TGTGCCAGCAGCCAAAGAATCGGAAGCAATCAGCCCCAGCATTTT.

The chain combines TRBV7-9 with TRBJ1-6, with D perhaps matching TRBD1 (5 bases). Germline CDR1 reads SEHNR; CDR2 reads FQNEAQ (reference sequence). Trimming removed 8 bases at V and 7 bases at J, with 18 bases between. The CDR3 is 15 residues long. CDR3 region: CASSSDGGLNSPLHF. CDR3 nucleotide sequence: TGTGCCAGCTCCTCGGACGGGGGTCTGAATTCACCCCTCCACTTT.

V and J are TRBV1 and TRBJ2-2. TRBV1 is reported as a pseudogene. The CDR3 runs to 15 residues. In nucleotides, the CDR3 is TGCACCAGCAGCCGTGGGGTAGCTTGGTCCGGGGAGCTGTTTTTT. It yields the protein CTSSRGVAWSGELFF.

The chain joins TRBV16 to TRBJ1-2, with 7 bases lining up with TRBD1. Germline trimming cut 5 bases from V and 4 bases from J; bases unmatched to any gene: 1. The CDR3 consists of 12 residues. The V gene's germline CDR1 is KGHSY and CDR2 FQNENV. The CDR3 here is CASSRDSYGYTF. The CDR3 DNA is TGTGCCAGCAGCAGGGACAGCTATGGCTACACCTTC.

This chain uses TRBV3-1 (or the pseudogene TRBV3-2) with TRBJ2-7; 8 bases fit TRBD1. The germline V gene encodes CDR1 LGHDT and CDR2 YNNKEL (reference sequence). The CDR3 contains 15 residues. Trimming cost V 2 bases and J 6 bases; bases outside gene matches: 9. This CDR3 is CASSQSGQGEGEQYF. The CDR3 DNA reads TGTGCCAGCAGCCAATCCGGACAGGGAGAAGGCGAGCAGTACTTC.

The chain joins TRBV5-1 to TRBJ2-1; D ambiguous. The germline gives CDR1 SGHRS, CDR2 YFSETQ. Trimming pared 1 base from V and 0 bases from J, leaving 8 bases between. This CDR3 region has 15 residues. CDR3: CASSLPSNSYNEQFF. CDR3 nucleotides: TGCGCCAGCAGCTTGCCTAGTAACTCCTACAATGAGCAGTTCTTC.

The chain links TRBV11-2 to TRBJ2-7; unclear D gene. V lost 0 bases and J 2 bases, leaving 14 bases between the germline ends. The CDR3 length is 16 residues. CDR1 SGHAT and CDR2 FQNNGV come from the germline V gene. CDR3 protein: CASSLDPPPTPYEQYF. The CDR3 bases are TGTGCCAGCAGCTTAGATCCACCCCCAACACCCTACGAGCAGTACTTC.

The chain combines TRBV4-2 with TRBJ1-1, with 10 positions matching TRBD1. The trim removed 1 base at V and 11 bases at J, leaving 10 bases unmatched. Germline V gives CDR1 LGHNA, CDR2 YNFKEQ. The CDR3 loop spans 15 amino acids. In DNA form, the CDR3 reads TGTGCCAGCAGCCAAGGTGGAGTAAGGGACAGGGGTGCTTTCTTT. Its translation is CASSQGGVRDRGAFF.

The chain joins TRBV4-3 to TRBJ2-6, with D uncertain. The germline V gene encodes CDR1 LGHNA and CDR2 YSLEER. CDR3 length: 16 residues. V was cut by 3 bases and J by 0 bases, with 9 bases left in between. CDR3 in amino acids: CASSQYRDSGANVLTF. The CDR3 DNA reads as TGCGCCAGCAGCCAGTATAGAGACTCTGGGGCCAACGTCCTGACTTTC.

The genes are TRBV7-2 and TRBJ1-3; no firm D call. CDR1 is SGHTA, CDR2 FQGNSA, per germline. The CDR3 totals 15 residues. V was trimmed by 5 bases and J by 0 bases, leaving 11 bases between them. The CDR3 DNA sequence: TGTGCCAGCAGCCCCGGGCCGATCTCTGGAAACACCATATATTTT. Protein sequence: CASSPGPISGNTIYF.

The gene calls are TRBV2 and TRBJ1-2, with unresolved D. The CDR3 has 13 amino acids. Germline CDR1 SNHLY, CDR2 FYNNEI. V was cut by 4 bases and J by 8 bases, with 14 bases left in between. The CDR3 reads CASSGRPAWGYTF. CDR3 coding DNA: TGTGCCAGCAGTGGGAGGCCAGCTTGGGGCTACACCTTC.

This chain connects TRBV6-4 to TRBJ2-3, with D unclear. Germline V gives CDR1 MRHNA, CDR2 SNTAGT. Between the trimmed V and J ends, which lost 0 bases and 2 bases, there was a span of 6 bases. The CDR3 totals 14 residues. CDR3 coding DNA: TGTGCCAGCAGTGACTCGGGCAACACAGATACGCAGTATTTT. Residues: CASSDSGNTDTQYF.

This clone was found a few times. The rearrangement links TRBV3-1 (or the pseudogene TRBV3-2) to TRBJ2-1; D is uncertain. V was shortened by 0 bases and J by 8 bases, with 14 bases between the two germline ends. Germline V gene lookup returns CDR1 LGHDT and CDR2 YNNKEL (reference sequence). This CDR3 is built from 15 residues. The CDR3 spells CASSQDGLGSDEQFF. The CDR3 DNA sequence: TGTGCCAGCAGCCAAGATGGGCTAGGTTCGGATGAGCAGTTCTTC.

There are a few counts of this clone. The J gene is TRBJ1-2, the V gene TRBV7-2, with 7 bases aligning to TRBD1. From germline, CDR1 is SGHTA and CDR2 FQGNSA. The CDR3 contains 15 residues. The V segment lost 3 bases and the J segment 2 bases; nucleotides outside the gene matches: 6. The CDR3 DNA reads TGTGCCAGCAGCTTCGACAGGGTACCCAACTATGGCTACACCTTC. Its protein is CASSFDRVPNYGYTF.

The V and J genes are TRBV4-3 and TRBJ2-7, with no clear D. This CDR3 contains 13 residues. Per germline, CDR1 LGHNA and CDR2 YSLEER. Trimming shortened V by 4 bases and J by 1 base, and 8 bases separated the two germline ends. The CDR3 bases are TGCGCCAGCAGCCGCTCCCAGTCCTACGAGCAGTACTTC. It yields the protein CASSRSQSYEQYF.

The chain has TRBV28 and TRBJ1-2; possibly TRBD1 for D (6 bases). Trimming removed 4 bases from V and 8 bases from J, with 14 bases in between. In germline, CDR1 is MDHEN, CDR2 SYDVKM. The CDR3 spans 13 residues. The CDR3 region is CASSWTAAGGYTF. In DNA form, the CDR3 reads TGTGCCAGCAGTTGGACAGCAGCAGGGGGCTACACCTTC.

The CDR3, as DNA: TGCGCCAGCAGCTTGGGGTCCGGGTTTCCTGAAGCTTTCTTT. Translated, it gives CASSLGSGFPEAFF. The V and J genes are TRBV5-1 and TRBJ1-1, with unresolved D. The V end was cut by 0 bases, the J end by 6 bases, with 12 bases between. Germline V gene data show CDR1 as SGHRS and CDR2 as YFSETQ. This CDR3 spans 14 amino acids.

V and J are TRBV7-2 and TRBJ1-1; no definite D call. V lost 5 bases, J lost 0 bases, and 16 bases lay in between. The CDR3 length is 16 residues. CDR1 is SGHTA and CDR2 is FQGNSA in the germline V gene. The CDR3 protein is CASSPAEGYMNTEAFF. CDR3 coding DNA: TGTGCCAGCAGCCCAGCCGAGGGTTACATGAACACTGAAGCTTTCTTT.

The gene calls are TRBV29-1 and TRBJ2-7, with TRBD2 matching over 11 bases. V shed 6 bases, J shed 2 bases, and the junction held 6 bases outside the gene matches. CDR1 is SQVTM, CDR2 ANQGSEA, per germline. The CDR3 runs to 14 residues. CDR3 protein: CSVAGLAAPYEQYF. The CDR3 DNA follows: TGCAGCGTGGCGGGACTAGCGGCCCCCTACGAGCAGTACTTC.

The chain couples TRBV9 to TRBJ2-3; 8 bases are a match to TRBD2. The J segment lost 3 bases and the V segment lost 3 bases, leaving 6 bases of the junction unmatched. Germline-derived CDR1 and CDR2 are SGDLS and YYNGEE. The CDR3 is 15 amino acids. The CDR3 bases are TGTGCCAGCAGCGCTGGAGCGGGGGTGACAGATACGCAGTATTTT. It yields the protein CASSAGAGVTDTQYF.

V usage is TRBV7-2 and J usage is TRBJ2-7, with D possibly called TRBD1 or TRBD2 (5 bases each). Germline-derived CDR1 and CDR2 are SGHTA and FQGNSA. The CDR3 sequence is 18 residues long. The ends were cut back, 1 base at V and 0 bases at J, with 19 bases in the middle. CDR3 nucleotides: TGTGCCAGCAGCTTAGTTCCCCTCGGGACGGTAAGCTCCTACGAGCAGTACTTC. Translated: CASSLVPLGTVSSYEQYF.

This chain connects TRBV18 to TRBJ2-7, with TRBD1 matching over 7 bases. After removal of 4 bases from V and 0 bases from J, the junction contained 6 bases not matched to a gene. CDR3 length equals 15 residues. CDR1 and CDR2 from the germline V gene are KGHSH and LQKENI. CDR3 sequence: CASSLDRPNSYEQYF. DNA of the CDR3: TGTGCCAGCTCACTGGACAGGCCAAACTCCTACGAGCAGTACTTC.

This chain uses TRBV4-3 with TRBJ1-5; 9 bases agree with TRBD1. In germline, CDR1 is LGHNA, CDR2 YSLEER. The CDR3 length is 16 residues. With 0 bases clipped from V and 5 bases from J, the junction kept 5 bases outside the gene matches. CDR3 amino acids: CASSQDGGQGYQPQHF. DNA of the CDR3: TGCGCCAGCAGCCAAGACGGGGGACAGGGCTATCAGCCCCAGCATTTT.